A single sample gave rise to the 28 T cell receptor beta chains below, sequenced in a study of T cells in Graves' hyperthyroidism and ophthalmopathy. Regions amplified from RNA transcripts were the TCR beta CDR3 regions. First-round RT-PCR targeting the TCR CDR3 was performed with the HTBI primer set. Each CDR3 protein gets one entry after TCRdb re-called the multiplex PCR reads with MiXCR. The sample has approximately 300,000 distinct CDR3 sequences, approximately 17% seen once; the top ten hold around 34%. Sequenced: blood. These receptors originate from a man aged 25-45 years with Graves' hyperthyroidism.

At least ten counts were recorded for this clonotype. The chain has TRBV5-1 and TRBJ2-7; 8 bases map to TRBD1. CDR3 size: 14 residues. V lost 2 bases to trimming and J lost 5 bases; unmatched junction nucleotides: 6. The germline gives CDR1 SGHRS, CDR2 YFSETQ. CDR3 amino acids: CASSFAQGGHEQYF. CDR3 coding DNA: TGCGCCAGCAGCTTCGCACAGGGGGGTCACGAGCAGTACTTC.

This clonotype appeared many times. The CDR3 DNA is TGCGCCAGCAGATCGGACAGACACAAACGATACGAGCAGTACTTC. This gives the protein CASRSDRHKRYEQYF. The chain has TRBV5-1 and TRBJ2-7, with TRBD1 as a possible D gene (6 bases). CDR3 length equals 15 residues. CDR1 is SGHRS and CDR2 is YFSETQ in the germline V gene. The V end lost 5 bases, the J end lost 4 bases, and 19 bases lay between the germline ends.

This clonotype was seen a few times. V and J are TRBV18 and TRBJ2-7; D gene unclear. The CDR3 sequence is 15 residues long. Germline CDR1 KGHSH, CDR2 LQKENI. V lost 5 bases and J lost 0, with 14 bases in between. As DNA, the CDR3 is TGTGCCAGCTCAGAGAATACGGGTAGCTCCTACGAGCAGTACTTC. Translated: CASSENTGSSYEQYF.

This clonotype has only a few counts. V is TRBV27 and J is TRBJ2-7, with 7 bases lining up with TRBD1. The J segment lost 4 bases and the V segment lost 8 bases, leaving 5 bases of the junction unmatched. Germline V gene data show CDR1 as MNHEY and CDR2 as SMNVEV (reference sequence). The CDR3 loop spans 12 amino acids. CDR3 sequence: CASGDRVYEQYF. The CDR3 DNA is TGTGCCAGCGGAGACAGGGTGTACGAGCAGTACTTC.

The chain has TRBV5-8 and TRBJ1-5, with D unresolved. The length of the CDR3 is 15 residues. CDR1 SGHTS and CDR2 YDEGEE come from the germline V gene. Trimming pared 0 bases from V and 1 base from J, leaving 8 bases between. Written as DNA, the CDR3 is TGTGCCAGCAGCTTGGGGGTAGCGAGCAATCAGCCCCAGCATTTT. The encoded protein is CASSLGVASNQPQHF. Full variable domain (missing parts from reference TRBV5-8 and TRBJ1-5): EAGVTQSPTHLIKTRGQQATLRCSPISGHTSVYWYQQALGLGLQFLLWYDEGEERNRGNFPPRFSGRQFPNYSSELNVNALELEDSALYLCASSLGVASNQPQHFGDGTRLSIL.

This clonotype was seen repeatedly, ten times or more. V and J are TRBV12-3 or TRBV12-4 and TRBJ2-7; 8 nucleotides agree with TRBD1. V lost 8 bases to trimming and J lost 4 bases; unmatched junction nucleotides: 10. This CDR3 is 14 amino acids long. DNA for the CDR3: TGTGCCAGCGGCAGGACAGGGAATAGGTACGAGCAGTACTTC. Encoded protein: CASGRTGNRYEQYF.

With regard to this clonotype: The junction shows a germline mismatch at one end, possibly a read error. The chain couples TRBV3-1 to TRBJ2-6; D is unclear. This CDR3 contains 15 residues. Germline CDR1 and CDR2: LGHDT and YNNKEL (reference sequence). The CDR3 DNA reads as TGTGTCAGCAGCATTCGTGGGCCTGGGGCCAACGTCCTGACTTTC. Its protein is CVSSIRGPGANVLTF.

This clonotype was observed a few times. The genes are TRBV4-1 and TRBJ1-5; 8 bases are shared with TRBD1. The CDR3 consists of 16 residues. From germline, CDR1 is MGHRA and CDR2 YSYEKL. With V trimmed by 2 bases and J by 6 bases, 9 bases remained unmatched. The CDR3 here is CASSQPRTGLVQPQHF. The CDR3 DNA is TGCGCCAGCAGCCAACCACGGACAGGGCTCGTTCAGCCCCAGCATTTT.

This clonotype was picked up many times. This sequence joins TRBV7-9 and TRBJ2-1; 11 bases line up with TRBD2. This CDR3 contains 14 residues. V dropped 5 bases and J dropped 7; count of bases not matched to a gene: 4. CDR1 and CDR2 (germline): SEHNR, FQNEAQ (reference sequence). The CDR3 region is CASSPWTSGNEQFF. As DNA, the CDR3 is TGTGCCAGCAGCCCCTGGACTAGCGGGAATGAGCAGTTCTTC.

This clonotype was counted ten times or more. V is TRBV30 and J is TRBJ2-1; D might be TRBD1 (6 bases). There are 12 residues in the CDR3. Germline V gene sequence: CDR1 GTSNPN, CDR2 SVGIG (reference sequence). V lost 3 bases to trimming and J lost 10 bases, with 13 bases between them. CDR3 DNA: TGTGCCTGGAGGGGTCTAACAGGGGAGCAGTTCTTC. It is translated as CAWRGLTGEQFF.

This clonotype was seen many times. The gene calls are TRBV12-3 or TRBV12-4 and TRBJ1-1, with TRBD1 as a possible D gene (6 bases). Trimming cost V 6 bases and J 1 base, with 21 bases left between them. The length of the CDR3 is 17 residues. This CDR3 is CASSPQGRGATNTEAFF. CDR3 coding DNA: TGTGCCAGCAGCCCCCAGGGTCGGGGGGCTACGAACACTGAAGCTTTCTTT.

This clonotype was counted many times. J is TRBJ2-1 and V is TRBV6-5; 7 nucleotides match TRBD1. The CDR3 length is 21 residues. Losses at the gene ends were 2 bases for V and 2 bases for J; bases not matched to a gene: 21. The V gene's germline CDR1 is MNHEY and CDR2 SVGAGI. CDR3 amino acids: CASSYAGTASRVGGTYNEQFF. The CDR3 DNA sequence: TGTGCCAGCAGTTACGCCGGGACAGCGAGTCGAGTAGGGGGTACCTACAATGAGCAGTTCTTC.

This clonotype was found many times. The J gene is TRBJ2-5, the V gene TRBV11-2; TRBD1 agrees at 9 bases. CDR1 and CDR2 from the germline V gene are SGHAT and FQNNGV. The CDR3 runs to 15 residues. Losses at the gene ends were 5 bases for V and 12 bases for J; bases not matched to a gene: 16. DNA for the CDR3: TGTGCCAGCAGCAAGACCGGGACAGGGTCTGAGAGGGAGTACTTC. As protein: CASSKTGTGSEREYF. Using reference TRBV11-2 and TRBJ2-5 for the parts outside the CDR3, the full variable domain is EAGVAQSPRYKIIEKRQSVAFWCNPISGHATLYWYQQILGQGPKLLIQFQNNGVVDDSQLPKDRFSAERLKGVDSTLKIQPAKLEDSAVYLCASSKTGTGSEREYFGPGTRLLVL.

This clonotype turned up a few times. This sequence joins TRBV28 and TRBJ2-5, with a possible D match to TRBD1 (5 bases). V lost 3 bases, J lost 1 base, and 9 bases lay in between. CDR1 and CDR2 from the germline V gene are MDHEN and SYDVKM. The CDR3 loop spans 14 amino acids. In DNA, the CDR3 is TGTGCCAGCAGTTTCGCGACAGTCCAAGAGACCCAGTACTTC. Translated: CASSFATVQETQYF.

CDR3 amino acids: CATSDFGDRGRGEQFF. The CDR3 DNA sequence: TGTGCCACCAGTGATTTTGGGGACAGGGGGCGAGGTGAGCAGTTCTTC. The chain links TRBV24-1 to TRBJ2-1; 12 positions agree with TRBD1. The CDR3 spans 16 residues. V dropped 1 base and J dropped 9; count of bases not matched to a gene: 6. CDR1 is KGHDR, CDR2 SFDVKD, per germline.

With respect to this clonotype: Being one base from a much bigger clone, this may be a read error. V is TRBV20-1 and J is TRBJ2-3; D not certain. Germline CDR1 and CDR2: DFQATT and SNEGSKA (reference sequence). The CDR3 consists of 13 residues. The V gene lost 0 bases and the J gene lost 8 bases, with 12 bases spanning the gap. CDR3 in amino acids: CSARDWGIGTQYF. CDR3 bases: TGCAGTGCTAGAGATTGGGGAATAGGTACGCAGTATTTT.

On this clonotype: Given a much more abundant clone one base away, this may be a read error. This rearrangement joins TRBV20-1 to TRBJ2-1, with a possible D match to TRBD2 (5 bases). The CDR3 runs 14 residues. The germline CDR1 and CDR2 sequences are DFQATT and SNEGSKA (reference sequence). Deletions cut 3 bases from V and 5 bases from J, with 14 bases between. The CDR3 protein is CSARGHPGDNEQFF. For the CDR3, the DNA is TGCAGTGCTAGGGGCCACCCCGGGGACAATGAGCAGTTCTTC.

This clonotype was seen repeatedly, ten times or more. This chain links TRBV5-1 with TRBJ2-1; the match to TRBD2 covers 7 bases. With V trimmed by 4 bases and J by 6 bases, 4 bases remained unmatched. This CDR3 has 13 residues. The germline V gene encodes CDR1 SGHRS and CDR2 YFSETQ. CDR3 coding DNA: TGCGCCAGCAGCCGGAGCGGGACCAATGAGCAGTTCTTC. This codes for CASSRSGTNEQFF.

This clonotype was counted at least ten times. The chain links TRBV18 to TRBJ1-1; maybe TRBD1 (5 bases). The CDR3 sequence is 15 residues long. V dropped 1 base and J dropped 11 bases, with 20 bases sitting between them. The germline V gene encodes CDR1 KGHSH and CDR2 LQKENI. The CDR3 loop reads CASSPLGGGAVGAFF. The CDR3 nucleotides are TGTGCCAGCTCACCACTCGGGGGAGGCGCCGTCGGGGCTTTCTTT.

V is TRBV7-9 and J is TRBJ2-1, with a weak D call TRBD2 (6 bases). The CDR3 contains 14 residues. Germline V gene data show CDR1 as SEHNR and CDR2 as FQNEAQ (reference sequence). V lost 3 bases and J 3 bases, leaving 9 bases between the germline ends. For the CDR3, the DNA is TGTGCCAGCAGCTTCGGGGGTGACTACAATGAGCAGTTCTTC. It yields the protein CASSFGGDYNEQFF.

This clonotype was picked up many times. This sequence joins TRBV3-1 and TRBJ1-2; D possibly corresponds to TRBD1 (5 bases). The germline V and J ends were trimmed by 2 bases and 4 bases, with 11 bases remaining between them. The CDR3 is made up of 14 amino acids. Germline CDR1 and CDR2: LGHDT and YNNKEL (reference sequence). The CDR3 DNA follows: TGTGCCAGCAGCCAAAGCGGGGGACTCTATGGCTACACCTTC. This gives the protein CASSQSGGLYGYTF.

The V and J genes are TRBV24-1 and TRBJ2-2; 9 nucleotides line up with TRBD2. The V gene's germline CDR1 is KGHDR and CDR2 SFDVKD. Germline trimming cut 6 bases from V and 8 bases from J; bases unmatched to any gene: 9. CDR3 length: 15 residues. CDR3 loop: CATSNPGLALGELFF. In DNA, the CDR3 is TGTGCCACCAGTAACCCCGGACTAGCGTTGGGGGAGCTGTTTTTT.

This clonotype was detected ten times or more. CDR3 in amino acids: CASRAGEFYNSPLHF. CDR3 DNA sequence: TGTGCCAGCAGGGCGGGGGAGTTCTATAATTCACCCCTCCACTTT. The chain employs TRBV28 and TRBJ1-6, with D perhaps TRBD1 (5 bases). V was clipped by 6 bases and J by 3 bases, with 12 bases between them. The CDR3 has 15 amino acids. Germline V gene sequence: CDR1 MDHEN, CDR2 SYDVKM.

The table lists this clonotype with many counts. The rearrangement links TRBV6-1 to TRBJ2-7; D gene uncertain. CDR3 length: 15 amino acids. Deletions cut 11 bases from V and 0 bases from J, with 20 bases between. CDR1 MNHNS and CDR2 SASEGT come from the germline V gene. This CDR3 reads CACHAVGGDSYEQYF. CDR3 in DNA: TGTGCCTGCCATGCCGTAGGCGGTGACTCCTACGAGCAGTACTTC.

The rearrangement joins TRBV7-2 to TRBJ2-4, with TRBD1 matching over 11 bases. J gave up 5 bases and V 5 bases, and 8 bases lay outside the gene matches. The CDR3 has 16 amino acids. Looked up from germline, CDR1 is SGHTA and CDR2 is FQGNSA. The CDR3 here is CASSPQAGQGENIQYF. The CDR3, as DNA: TGTGCCAGCAGCCCCCAAGCGGGACAGGGGGAAAACATTCAGTACTTC. The entire variable domain, with the rest obtained from reference TRBV7-2 and TRBJ2-4, is as follows: GAGVSQSPSNKVTEKGKDVELRCDPISGHTALYWYRQSLGQGLEFLIYFQGNSAPDKSGLPSDRFSAERTGGSVSTLTIQRTQQEDSAVYLCASSPQAGQGENIQYFGAGTRLSVL.

This clonotype was seen a handful of times. CDR3 amino acids: CASRMGPYSNQPQHF. The CDR3 nucleotides read TGTGCCAGCAGGATGGGCCCTTATAGCAATCAGCCCCAGCATTTT. V usage is TRBV6-1 and J usage is TRBJ1-5; D uncertain. V lost 6 bases and J 0 bases, leaving 12 bases between the germline ends. There are 15 residues in the CDR3. CDR1 is MNHNS, CDR2 SASEGT, per germline.

This clonotype appeared many times. V and J are TRBV7-9 and TRBJ1-5; no clear D gene. CDR1 is SEHNR, CDR2 FQNEAQ, per germline (reference sequence). V shed 1 base and J shed 1 base, with 2 bases lying between them. CDR3 length: 13 amino acids. CDR3 amino acids: CASSLESNQPQHF. The CDR3 DNA sequence: TGTGCCAGCAGCTTAGAGAGCAATCAGCCCCAGCATTTT.

This clonotype was counted between two and nine times. The chain uses TRBV12-3 or TRBV12-4 and TRBJ2-3, with TRBD2 identical over 12 bases. After removal of 2 bases from V and 4 bases from J, the junction contained 4 bases not matched to a gene. This CDR3 has 16 amino acids. CDR3 protein: CASSLNLAGGPDTQYF. In DNA, the CDR3 is TGTGCCAGCAGTTTAAATCTAGCGGGAGGGCCAGATACGCAGTATTTT.